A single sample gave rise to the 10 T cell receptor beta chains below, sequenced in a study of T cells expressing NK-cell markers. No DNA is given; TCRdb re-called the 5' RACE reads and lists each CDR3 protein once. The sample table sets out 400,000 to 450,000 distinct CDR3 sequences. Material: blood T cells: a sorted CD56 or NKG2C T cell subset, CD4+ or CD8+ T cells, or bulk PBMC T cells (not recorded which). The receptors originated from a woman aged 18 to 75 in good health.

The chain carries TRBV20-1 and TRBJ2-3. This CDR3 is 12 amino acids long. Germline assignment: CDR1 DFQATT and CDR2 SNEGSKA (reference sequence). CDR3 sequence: CSAASGTDTQYF.

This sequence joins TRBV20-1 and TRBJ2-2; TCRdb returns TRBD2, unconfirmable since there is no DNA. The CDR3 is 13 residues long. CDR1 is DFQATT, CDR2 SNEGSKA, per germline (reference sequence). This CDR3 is CSARAGVAGELFF.

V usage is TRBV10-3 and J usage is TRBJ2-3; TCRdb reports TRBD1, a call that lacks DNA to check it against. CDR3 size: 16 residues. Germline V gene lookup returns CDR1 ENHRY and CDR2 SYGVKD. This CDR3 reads CAISEGRGRGTDTQYF.

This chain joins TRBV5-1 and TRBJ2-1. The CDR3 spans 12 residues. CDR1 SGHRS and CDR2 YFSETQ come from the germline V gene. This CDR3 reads CASSLTTNEQFF.

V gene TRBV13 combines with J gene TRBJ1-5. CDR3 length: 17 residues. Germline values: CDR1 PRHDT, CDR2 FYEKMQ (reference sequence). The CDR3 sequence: CASSLRATSYSNQPQHF.

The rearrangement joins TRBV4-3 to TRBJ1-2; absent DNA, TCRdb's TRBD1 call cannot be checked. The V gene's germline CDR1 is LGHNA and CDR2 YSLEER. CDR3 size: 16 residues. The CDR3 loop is CASSQGPGTGDYGYTF.

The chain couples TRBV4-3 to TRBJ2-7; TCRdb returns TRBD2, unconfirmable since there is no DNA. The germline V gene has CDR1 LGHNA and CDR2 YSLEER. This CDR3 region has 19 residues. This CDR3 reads CASSQVLGLAGGSSYEQYF.

The CDR3 spells CATKGSGNTIYF. This chain connects TRBV3-1 to TRBJ1-3; TCRdb designates TRBD1, a call that cannot be tested without DNA. The germline gives CDR1 LGHDT, CDR2 YNNKEL (reference sequence). This CDR3 spans 12 amino acids.

The CDR3 loop reads CASKISGDRGIYGYTF. V gene TRBV12-3 or TRBV12-4 combines with J gene TRBJ1-2; TCRdb's D call of TRBD1 is untestable without DNA. This CDR3 contains 16 residues.

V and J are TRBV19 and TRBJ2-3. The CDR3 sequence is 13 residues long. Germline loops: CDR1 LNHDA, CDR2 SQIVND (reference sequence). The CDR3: CASSMVVGDTQYF.